A selection of T cell receptor beta chains follows, all from one sample in a study of blood T cell repertoires in COVID-19. Only in-frame clones appear in the TCRdb table, and some are missing; sequencing was by immunoSEQ multiplex PCR. The repertoire has about 120,000 clones, around 89% of them found once; the top ten carry about 4%. Sequencing input: peripheral blood. These receptor sequences come from a woman aged 55-75 years with COVID-19, enrolled during active disease. Each CDR3 is given with its conserved first and last residue. A D gene is named only where the DNA matches it firmly. Only some rows state a clone size, as once, few, many or a class for expanded clones.

NA	TRBD1	TRBV29-1	TRBJ1-1	TGCAGCGCCTCAGGGGGCTTGCCCCACACTGAAGCTTTCTTT	CSASGGLPHTEAFF
NA	NA	TRBV19	TRBJ2-3	TGTGCCAGTAGTATGGTGACAGGAAGGAAAGATACGCAGTATTTT	CASSMVTGRKDTQYF
NA	NA	TRBV6-5	TRBJ1-4	TGTGCCAGCAGCCCCGACCGTTATCTAGAAGGACTGTTTTTT	CASSPDRYLEGLFF
NA	TRBD1	TRBV6-5	TRBJ1-6	TGTGCCAGCAAGCCCACCGGGACAGGAGGTTCACCCCTCCACTTT	CASKPTGTGGSPLHF
NA	TRBD2	TRBV4-1	TRBJ2-2	TGCGCCAGCAGCCAAGCCCCTAGCGGGGGGGCCACGTTGAACACCGGGGAGCTGTTTTTT	CASSQAPSGGATLNTGELFF
NA	NA	TRBV11-2	TRBJ1-1	TGTGCCAGCAGCTTAGGTCGTGCAGTTGAAGCTTTCTTT	CASSLGRAVEAFF
NA	NA	TRBV13	TRBJ1-2	TGTGCCAGCAGCTTATCGGCAGGGACTCACTATGGCTACACCTTC	CASSLSAGTHYGYTF
NA	TRBD1	TRBV18	TRBJ2-5	TGTGCCAGCTCACCACGGACAGGGGAAGAGACCCAGTACTTC	CASSPRTGEETQYF
NA	TRBD1	TRBV19	TRBJ1-5	TGTGCCAGTCGCACGGACAGGCAACCTTATCAGCCCCAGCATTTT	CASRTDRQPYQPQHF
NA	TRBD1	TRBV6-4	TRBJ1-2	TGTGCCAGCAGTGAGAACAGGGGATACGGCTACACCTTC	CASSENRGYGYTF
NA	NA	TRBV2	TRBJ2-2	TGTGCCAGCAGTGTGGAGTCTTCCGGGGAGCTGTTTTTT	CASSVESSGELFF
NA	NA	TRBV11-1	TRBJ1-1	TGTGCCAGCAGCCAGGGGATCCTGCGAGGCGGTACTGAAGCTTTCTTT	CASSQGILRGGTEAFF
NA	TRBD1	TRBV7-9	TRBJ1-2	TGTGCCAGCAGCTACCGAGGCCAGGGGGACTATGGCTACACCTTC	CASSYRGQGDYGYTF
NA	TRBD1	TRBV6-2/TRBV6-3	TRBJ1-5	TGTGCCAGCAGTACCGGGACAGGGCTGTGGGGGCCCCAGCATTTT	CASSTGTGLWGPQHF
NA	NA	TRBV4-1	TRBJ2-5	TGCGCCAGCAGCCAGGTGGGCCTCACGCTAGAGACCCAGTACTTC	CASSQVGLTLETQYF
NA	TRBD1	TRBV7-2	TRBJ1-2	TGTGCCAGCACCCCCGGGACAGGGGACAATGGCTACACCTTC	CASTPGTGDNGYTF
NA	NA	TRBV10-1	TRBJ1-1	TGCGCCAGCAGTGAGGTATTGGCGCGGGACACTGAAGCTTTCTTT	CASSEVLARDTEAFF
NA	TRBD1	TRBV11-2	TRBJ1-2	TGTGCCAGCAGCTTACAGGCAGGGGGCAGTGGCTACACCTTC	CASSLQAGGSGYTF
NA	NA	TRBV5-6	TRBJ1-5	TGTGCCAGCAGCAGAGGGGGGGCGGCGGGCAATCAGCCCCAGCATTTT	CASSRGGAAGNQPQHF
NA	TRBD2	TRBV5-1	TRBJ2-7	TGCGCCAGCAGCTCGGGAAGCGGGGGGGCTTACGAGCAGTACTTC	CASSSGSGGAYEQYF
NA	TRBD1	TRBV18	TRBJ1-5	TGTGCCAGCTCACCATCAAACAGGGGGGGACAGCCCCAGCATTTT	CASSPSNRGGQPQHF
NA	TRBD2	TRBV4-1	TRBJ2-5	TGCGCCAGCAGCCAAGATATTAGCGGGGGATTTCAAGAGACCCAGTACTTC	CASSQDISGGFQETQYF
NA	TRBD2	TRBV4-3	TRBJ2-1	TGCGCCAGCAGCATTAACCTAGCGGGGGGGACAGATGAGCAGTTCTTC	CASSINLAGGTDEQFF
NA	TRBD1	TRBV7-7	TRBJ2-2	TGTGCCAGCAGCCCGGGACAGAGATTCACCGGGGAGCTGTTTTTT	CASSPGQRFTGELFF
NA	NA	TRBV3-1/TRBV3-2	TRBJ1-4	TGTGCCAGCAGCCCACTAGTCGGCATCGGAAAACTGTTTTTT	CASSPLVGIGKLFF
NA	NA	TRBV4-2	TRBJ1-5	TGTGCCAGCAGCCAAGAACGCCAGGGGTTTCAGCCCCAGCATTTT	CASSQERQGFQPQHF
NA	TRBD1	TRBV4-1	TRBJ1-2	TGCGCCAGCAGCCAAGTGTTCCAGGGGGACTATGGCTACACCTTC	CASSQVFQGDYGYTF
NA	NA	TRBV5-4	TRBJ1-2	TGTGCCAGCACCGGATCGACAGCTAACTATGGCTACACCTTC	CASTGSTANYGYTF
NA	NA	TRBV5-6	TRBJ1-5	TGTGCCAGCAGCCCTCGCGGGGGCGTCAATCAGCCCCAGCATTTT	CASSPRGGVNQPQHF
NA	TRBD1	TRBV19	TRBJ2-4	TGTGCCAGTAGAGGACAGGGGGAGGCCAAAAACATTCAGTACTTC	CASRGQGEAKNIQYF
once	NA	TRBV5-6	TRBJ2-7	TGTGCCAGCAGCTTGTTTGCAGGGTACGAGCAGTACTTC	CASSLFAGYEQYF
NA	NA	TRBV5-6	TRBJ1-1	TGTGCCAGCAGCCTCCTCATTGAGGGTAGAGCTGAAGCTTTCTTT	CASSLLIEGRAEAFF
few	NA	TRBV5-4	TRBJ1-2	TGTGCCAGCAGCTCGAAATCTGACGTCCCGGGGTATGGCTACACCTTC	CASSSKSDVPGYGYTF
NA	TRBD1	TRBV27	TRBJ1-1	TGTGCCAGCATTAAGGACAGGTGGGGATTGAACACTGAAGCTTTCTTT	CASIKDRWGLNTEAFF
NA	NA	TRBV6-4	TRBJ1-1	TGTGCCAGCAGTGAAGTGGGGGGCACTGAAGCTTTCTTT	CASSEVGGTEAFF
once	TRBD1	TRBV5-1	TRBJ2-5	TGCGCCAGCAGCTTATACAGGGGGCAAGGCGAGACCCAGTACTTC	CASSLYRGQGETQYF
few	NA	TRBV3-1/TRBV3-2	TRBJ1-3	TGTGCCAGCAGCCAATCGATTGGGGCTGGTGGAAACACCATATATTTT	CASSQSIGAGGNTIYF
NA	TRBD1	TRBV15	TRBJ1-1	TGTGCCACCAGCGGACGACAGGGCCGTCTTAAAGCTTTCTTT	CATSGRQGRLKAFF
NA	NA	TRBV30	TRBJ2-5	TGTGCCTGGAGTGTGAACAGGGTAGAGACCCAGTACTTC	CAWSVNRVETQYF
once	NA	TRBV6-2/TRBV6-3	TRBJ2-7	TGTGCCAGCAGTTACTCTCGCGGAACCTACGAGCAGTACTTC	CASSYSRGTYEQYF